Presented here are 24 T cell receptor beta chains from one specimen sequenced in a study of persistence of HIV-infected CD4 T cells. Cells were stimulated with CMV-infected fibroblast lysates at 10 ug/mL. Sorting of responding CD4+ T cells relied on upregulated CD40 ligand together with CD69. The immunoSEQ assay was version 4, run in survey mode. TCRdb's table, derived via immunoSEQ multiplex PCR, lists solely in-frame clones and lacks some. The sample has more than 5,000 clones; 60% to 80% are singletons. No cognate antigen is known for these TCRs. Sequenced material: CD4+ T cells sorted from PBMCs after roughly 17-hour stimulation, taken from a patient who received antiretroviral therapy. The receptors were gathered from an adult man with HIV who was CMV-seropositive.

This clone showed up just a few times. The V call is TRBV7-9, the J call TRBJ2-3; D is perhaps TRBD2 (5 bases). Germline V gene lookup returns CDR1 SEHNR and CDR2 FQNEAQ (reference sequence). V was pared by 6 bases and J by 5 bases, with 18 bases between. This CDR3 has 15 amino acids. In DNA, the CDR3 is TGTGCCAGCAGTCCCATTAGCGCCGGAGTAGATACGCAGTATTTT. This encodes CASSPISAGVDTQYF.

This clone is medium-sized (0.01 to 0.1%) by share. V gene TRBV27 combines with J gene TRBJ1-5, with TRBD1 as a possible D gene (6 bases). The germline CDR1 and CDR2 sequences are MNHEY and SMNVEV (reference sequence). There are 15 residues in the CDR3. With 2 bases removed from V and 7 bases from J, the gap between germline ends came to 15 bases. The CDR3 loop reads CASSLVSGGLQPQHF. CDR3 DNA sequence: TGTGCCAGCAGTTTAGTCAGCGGGGGGCTACAGCCCCAGCATTTT.

The chain links TRBV20-1 to TRBJ2-3, with D possibly TRBD1 on 6 matching bases. V gave up 3 bases and J gave up 4 bases, with 11 bases separating them. Germline lookup yields CDR1 DFQATT and CDR2 SNEGSKA (reference sequence). CDR3 length: 13 residues. Here the CDR3 reads CSASKGVPDTQYF. In nucleotides, the CDR3 is TGCAGTGCTAGTAAGGGGGTACCAGATACGCAGTATTTT.

The chain is built from TRBV29-1 and TRBJ1-4; D gene ambiguous. V was trimmed by 5 bases and J by 3 bases, leaving 13 bases between them. This CDR3 comprises 14 residues. Germline values: CDR1 SQVTM, CDR2 ANQGSEA. CDR3 coding DNA: TGCAGCGTTTCACCGGGGTTGGCTAATGAAAAACTGTTTTTT. Protein: CSVSPGLANEKLFF. The whole variable domain, filled in from reference TRBV29-1 and TRBJ1-4, reads SAVISQKPSRDICQRGTSLTIQCQVDSQVTMMFWYRQQPGQSLTLIATANQGSEATYESGFVIDKFPISRPNLTFSTLTVSNMSPEDSSIYLCSVSPGLANEKLFFGSGTQLSVL.

This rearrangement joins TRBV5-1 to TRBJ2-5, with D perhaps matching TRBD2 (6 bases). V lost 6 bases to trimming and J lost 1 base, with 16 bases between them. CDR1 SGHRS and CDR2 YFSETQ come from the germline V gene. The CDR3 has 15 residues. The CDR3 DNA sequence: TGCGCCAGCATGGGTCAGGGAGGCCCCCAAGAGACCCAGTACTTC. Its translation: CASMGQGGPQETQYF.

The V call is TRBV7-9, the J call TRBJ1-2; D possibly corresponds to TRBD1 (5 bases). Germline lookup yields CDR1 SEHNR and CDR2 FQNEAQ (reference sequence). V gave up 4 bases and J gave up 7 bases, with 13 bases separating them. The CDR3 is made up of 13 amino acids. CDR3 residues: CASSSTGVSGYTF. CDR3 sequence (DNA): TGTGCCAGCAGCTCTACAGGAGTTTCTGGCTACACCTTC.

The CDR3 protein is CASSPPQRLAEAFF. In nucleotides, the CDR3 is TGTGCCAGCAGCCCCCCTCAGAGATTGGCTGAAGCTTTCTTT. The chain links TRBV13 to TRBJ1-1; D is uncertain. The length of the CDR3 is 14 residues. Germline CDR1 is PRHDT and CDR2 is FYEKMQ (reference sequence). Trimming left V 5 bases short and J 6 bases short, with 16 bases between.

This chain uses TRBV7-9 with TRBJ2-7; no clear D gene. V lost 4 bases and J 0 bases, leaving 10 bases between the germline ends. Germline CDR1 SEHNR, CDR2 FQNEAQ (reference sequence). CDR3 size: 14 residues. DNA for the CDR3: TGTGCCAGCAGCTCCTTTACTGACTCCTACGAGCAGTACTTC. This gives the protein CASSSFTDSYEQYF.

The chain employs TRBV27 and TRBJ1-1; TRBD1 is a possible D gene (5 bases). The CDR3 loop spans 12 amino acids. Germline lookup yields CDR1 MNHEY and CDR2 SMNVEV (reference sequence). Between the trimmed V and J ends, which lost 4 bases and 8 bases, there was a span of 11 bases. The CDR3 region is CASSSLDREAFF. CDR3 sequence (DNA): TGTGCCAGCAGTTCCCTCGACAGAGAAGCTTTCTTT.

The gene calls are TRBV6-5 and TRBJ2-1, with 9 bases aligning to TRBD1. The germline V gene has CDR1 MNHEY and CDR2 SVGAGI. Trimming took 5 bases from V and 2 from J; bases not matched to a gene: 1. The CDR3 is 14 amino acids. The CDR3 protein is CASSRQGAYNEQFF. For the CDR3, the DNA is TGTGCCAGCAGTCGACAGGGGGCCTACAATGAGCAGTTCTTC.

This clone occurred a few times. The rearrangement links TRBV18 to TRBJ2-1; D may be TRBD2 (6 bases). The germline V gene encodes CDR1 KGHSH and CDR2 LQKENI. The CDR3 sequence is 14 residues long. V was shortened by 2 bases and J by 7 bases, with 12 bases between the two germline ends. The CDR3 DNA reads TGTGCCAGCTCACCAATAGGGAGGATAAATGAGCAGTTCTTC. The encoded protein is CASSPIGRINEQFF.

The chain uses TRBV5-6 and TRBJ1-6; the D is unclear. V was shortened by 0 bases and J by 7 bases, with 11 bases between the two germline ends. The CDR3 is 15 residues long. Germline V CDR1 and CDR2: SGHDT, YYEEEE. CDR3 sequence: CASSLASGFNSPLHF. CDR3 in DNA: TGTGCCAGCAGCTTGGCCTCGGGATTCAATTCACCCCTCCACTTT.

There are a few counts of this clone. The J gene is TRBJ2-3, the V gene TRBV19; D is perhaps TRBD2 (7 bases). This CDR3 region has 14 residues. Germline lookup yields CDR1 LNHDA and CDR2 SQIVND (reference sequence). Trimming took off 4 bases at V and 8 bases at J, with 16 bases between the two ends. The CDR3: CASSRVGGPSTQYF. CDR3 sequence (DNA): TGTGCCAGTAGTAGGGTGGGGGGGCCGTCTACGCAGTATTTT.

The chain is built from TRBV18 and TRBJ1-1; the D gene is possibly TRBD1 (5 bases). Trimming took 0 bases from V and 4 from J, leaving 12 bases between them. The CDR3 sequence is 15 residues long. Germline lookup yields CDR1 KGHSH and CDR2 LQKENI. CDR3 coding DNA: TGTGCCAGCTCACCACCTTCAGGGAGAGGCACTGAAGCTTTCTTT. Translated: CASSPPSGRGTEAFF.

In its sample, this clone was seen a few times. This chain connects TRBV7-2 to TRBJ1-2; a possible D gene is TRBD1 (6 bases). The CDR3 sequence is 14 residues long. The germline gives CDR1 SGHTA, CDR2 FQGNSA. The V and J ends lost 5 bases and 4 bases respectively, with 14 bases between them. The CDR3 bases are TGTGCCAGCAGCCCACGCCAGGGGTCCTATGGCTACACCTTC. It translates to CASSPRQGSYGYTF.

V is TRBV29-1 and J is TRBJ1-1, with D hard to call. CDR1 SQVTM and CDR2 ANQGSEA come from the germline V gene. The CDR3 length is 13 residues. Trimming cost V 7 bases and J 2 bases, with 14 bases left between them. The CDR3 bases are TGCAGCGGCTCGACCCACAGCAACACTGAAGCTTTCTTT. Translating gives CSGSTHSNTEAFF.

The V call is TRBV19, the J call TRBJ2-7; no definite D call. The length of the CDR3 is 12 residues. CDR1 and CDR2 (germline): LNHDA, SQIVND (reference sequence). V lost 5 bases and J lost 6, with 11 bases in between. The CDR3 DNA is TGTGCCAGTAGTTCTCGGACGGGCGAGCAGTACTTC. It codes for CASSSRTGEQYF.

This clone was detected a few times. The genes are TRBV7-9 and TRBJ1-2; D is undetermined. Germline V CDR1 and CDR2: SEHNR, FQNEAQ (reference sequence). The CDR3 spans 14 residues. V lost 3 bases to trimming and J lost 7 bases, with 15 bases between them. CDR3 region: CASSFIPGTGGYTF. In DNA, the CDR3 is TGTGCCAGCAGCTTTATTCCTGGCACGGGTGGCTACACCTTC.

The rearrangement links TRBV10-2 to TRBJ2-5; 9 bases fit TRBD1. Germline V gene lookup returns CDR1 WSHSY and CDR2 SAAADI. This CDR3 region has 15 residues. Unmatched junction bases numbered 8, after V lost 6 bases and J lost 3 bases. The CDR3 DNA reads as TGCGCCAGCAGGGGACAGGGACTCGGAGAAGAGACCCAGTACTTC. Amino acids: CASRGQGLGEETQYF.

This clone was observed once. The chain has TRBV2 and TRBJ1-3; the D is unclear. Germline V gene sequence: CDR1 SNHLY, CDR2 FYNNEI. The ends were cut back, 4 bases at V and 0 bases at J, with 13 bases in the middle. The CDR3 has 16 residues. CDR3 sequence (DNA): TGTGCCAGCAGTGTCATATCAGCAAGCTCTGGAAACACCATATATTTT. As protein: CASSVISASSGNTIYF. The full variable domain, in which reference TRBV2 and TRBJ1-3 provide the parts outside the CDR3, is EPEVTQTPSHQVTQMGQEVILRCVPISNHLYFYWYRQILGQKVEFLVSFYNNEISEKSEIFDDQFSVERPDGSNFTLKIRSTKLEDSAMYFCASSVISASSGNTIYFGEGSWLTVV.

This clone was counted once. The chain carries TRBV14 and TRBJ1-3; D may be TRBD1 (6 bases). The V gene's germline CDR1 is SGHDN and CDR2 FVKESK. This CDR3 contains 17 residues. The V and J ends lost 5 bases and 0 bases respectively, with 17 bases between them. The CDR3 spells CASSWNHRASSGNTIYF. The CDR3 DNA is TGTGCCAGCAGCTGGAATCACAGGGCGAGCTCTGGAAACACCATATATTTT.

This clone is classed as medium-sized. The chain couples TRBV9 to TRBJ1-5; TRBD1 is a possible D gene (5 bases). This CDR3 contains 15 residues. The germline V gene has CDR1 SGDLS and CDR2 YYNGEE. V dropped 3 bases and J dropped 1 base, with 11 bases sitting between them. In DNA form, the CDR3 reads TGTGCCAGCAGCGCTGTAGACAGCAGCAATCAGCCCCAGCATTTT. It yields the protein CASSAVDSSNQPQHF.

This clone was found a few times. The chain couples TRBV5-5 to TRBJ1-3; TRBD1 might be the D (6 bases). Germline CDR1 is SGHKS and CDR2 is YYEKEE (reference sequence). V was cut by 1 base and J by 4 bases, with 9 bases left in between. The CDR3 spans 14 residues. The CDR3 loop reads CASSLNRAGNTIYF. The CDR3 bases are TGTGCCAGCAGCTTGAACAGGGCCGGAAACACCATATATTTT. Full variable domain (missing parts from reference TRBV5-5 and TRBJ1-3): DAGVTQSPTHLIKTRGQQVTLRCSPISGHKSVSWYQQVLGQGPQFIFQYYEKEERGRGNFPDRFSARQFPNYSSELNVNALLLGDSALYLCASSLNRAGNTIYFGEGSWLTVV.

The chain links TRBV7-8 to TRBJ2-7; 8 bases align to TRBD2. Trimming took 5 bases from V and 1 from J; bases not matched to a gene: 10. The CDR3 runs 16 residues. Germline V gene data show CDR1 as SGHVS and CDR2 as FQNEAQ. CDR3 sequence reads: CASSRGGLAGSYEQYF. The CDR3 DNA reads TGTGCCAGCAGCCGTGGTGGCCTAGCGGGTTCCTACGAGCAGTACTTC.